A selection of T cell receptor beta chains follows, all from one sample in a study of T-cell memory formation after mild COVID-19. TCRdb reprocessed the 5' RACE reads with MiXCR, giving one entry per CDR3 protein. The sample shows around 310,000 distinct CDR3 sequences, about 20% of them seen only once. Sequenced sample: PBMCs or a T cell subset sorted from them (not recorded which). The source is a man between 18 and 35 years old who had mild COVID-19 (a few samples of this study predate the infection). Cell type and time point are not known. Each CDR3 is given with its conserved first and last residue. D genes are given only for firm matches. A row's size may be missing; if present it is once, few, many or a size class.

length	J	D	V	size	DNA	CDR3
11	TRBJ1-4	NA	TRBV12-3/TRBV12-4	few	TGTGCCAGCAGGGGGGGATCGACGCTGTTTTTT	CASRGGSTLFF
18	TRBJ2-2	TRBD2	TRBV7-3	NA	TGTGCCAGCAGCTCATGGACTAGTGGGGCTGGGGACACCGGGGAGCTGTTTTTT	CASSSWTSGAGDTGELFF
12	TRBJ2-1	TRBD1	TRBV6-2/TRBV6-3	NA	TGTGCCAGCAGGCCACGACAGGGGGAGCAGTTCTTC	CASRPRQGEQFF
14	TRBJ1-5	NA	TRBV7-9	few	TGTGCCAGCAGCTCTGTGGGTAGCAATCAGCCCCAGCATTTT	CASSSVGSNQPQHF
17	TRBJ2-5	NA	TRBV21-1	NA	TGTGCCAGCAGCAAAGTGGAGGGGGAGCCTAGCATGGAGACCCAGTACTTC	CASSKVEGEPSMETQYF
13	TRBJ2-7	NA	TRBV7-9	few	TGTGCCAGCAGCCCCGCGATGGGTCGCGAGCAGTACTTC	CASSPAMGREQYF
17	TRBJ1-1	NA	TRBV28	NA	TGTGCCAGCAGTTCTAGCCGCAGGAGGGTCCTGACCACTGAAGCTTTCTTT	CASSSSRRRVLTTEAFF
13	TRBJ2-7	TRBD2	TRBV20-1	few	TGCAGTGCTAGCGCTAGCGGGGATTACGAGCAGTACTTC	CSASASGDYEQYF
14	TRBJ1-1	TRBD1	TRBV19	few	TGTGCCAGTAGCGTCAGACAGGGACATGCGGGAGCTTTCTTT	CASSVRQGHAGAFF
15	TRBJ1-5	TRBD1	TRBV27	NA	TGTGCCAGCAGTTTCGGGACAGATAGCAATCAGCCCCAGCATTTT	CASSFGTDSNQPQHF
16	TRBJ1-2	NA	TRBV6-5	once	TGTGCCAGCAGTTACCTTCCGGGCACGGTTGTCTATGGCTACACCTTC	CASSYLPGTVVYGYTF
15	TRBJ2-5	TRBD2	TRBV7-3	NA	TGTGCCAGCAGCCCCAGCGGGGGGGCCTTGGAGACCCAGTACTTC	CASSPSGGALETQYF
12	TRBJ1-3	NA	TRBV5-6	few	TGTGCCAGCAGGAACTCTGGAAACACCATATATTTT	CASRNSGNTIYF
14	TRBJ1-5	NA	TRBV7-9	NA	TGTGCCAGCAGCTTAGTCTCCGACAATCAGCCCCAGCATTTT	CASSLVSDNQPQHF
16	TRBJ2-3	TRBD1	TRBV19	few	TGTGCCAGTAATCCGTTGGGACAGGGGGCAACAGATACGCAGTATTTT	CASNPLGQGATDTQYF
16	TRBJ2-3	TRBD1	TRBV27	few	TGTGCCAGCAGTCAATTAGGGACAGGGGATATAGATACGCAGTATTTT	CASSQLGTGDIDTQYF
12	TRBJ2-1	NA	TRBV5-1	NA	TGCGCCAGCAGCGGGGCGGGTTACGAGCAGTTCTTC	CASSGAGYEQFF
14	TRBJ2-1	NA	TRBV5-6	NA	TGTGCCAGCAGCCGAGGGGGGGCTCCTAATGAGCAGTTCTTC	CASSRGGAPNEQFF
15	TRBJ2-1	TRBD2	TRBV11-3	many	TGTGCCAGCAGCTTAGACCCGGTGACTAGCGGGGAGCAGTTCTTC	CASSLDPVTSGEQFF
16	TRBJ1-6	NA	TRBV12-3/TRBV12-4	few	TGTGCCAGCAGTTTTCGGGGGAACCCCTATAATTCACCCCTCCACTTT	CASSFRGNPYNSPLHF
13	TRBJ1-1	NA	TRBV5-1	few	TGCGCCAGCAGACTGACAGAGAACACTGAAGCTTTCTTT	CASRLTENTEAFF
14	TRBJ1-5	NA	TRBV20-1	NA	TGCAGTGCTAGTTACCAGGTCGGGAGTCAGCCCCAGCATTTT	CSASYQVGSQPQHF
14	TRBJ2-2	TRBD2	TRBV20-1	few	TGCAGTGCTCTCACGGGGAGGGTGACCGGGGAGCTGTTTTTT	CSALTGRVTGELFF
13	TRBJ2-7	NA	TRBV9	NA	TGTGCCAGCAGCGTAAGGGCGTCCTACGAGCAGTACTTC	CASSVRASYEQYF
14	TRBJ1-2	NA	TRBV12-3/TRBV12-4	NA	TGTGCCAGCAGTATTGCAGGGATCGGCTATGGCTACACCTTC	CASSIAGIGYGYTF
13	TRBJ2-7	NA	TRBV2	few	TGTGCCAGCAATCTGCAGGGGGGCTACGAGCAGTACTTC	CASNLQGGYEQYF
14	TRBJ2-4	NA	TRBV4-1	NA	TGCGCCAGCAGCCAAAGCGGAGCCAAAAACATTCAGTACTTC	CASSQSGAKNIQYF
16	TRBJ1-1	TRBD1	TRBV5-1	NA	TGCGCCAGCAGCTTGTACCGGACAGGGAGATCCACTGAAGCTTTCTTT	CASSLYRTGRSTEAFF
13	TRBJ2-7	NA	TRBV7-9	many	TGTGCCAGCAGCTCGGGACGGAGCCTTGAGCAGTACTTC	CASSSGRSLEQYF
12	TRBJ1-2	TRBD1	TRBV12-3/TRBV12-4	few	TGTGCCAGCAACCAGGGGGCCTATGGCTACACCTTC	CASNQGAYGYTF
14	TRBJ1-6	NA	TRBV6-5	NA	TGTGCCAGCAGTTACGGCAGATACGATTCACCCCTCCACTTT	CASSYGRYDSPLHF
11	TRBJ1-2	NA	TRBV6-2/TRBV6-3	NA	TGTGCCAGCGGCCGGGCCTATGGCTACACCTTC	CASGRAYGYTF
14	TRBJ1-5	TRBD1	TRBV12-3/TRBV12-4	many	TGTGCCAGCGGTCGGGACAGGGGGGATCAGCCCCAGCATTTT	CASGRDRGDQPQHF
14	TRBJ2-5	NA	TRBV5-1	NA	TGCGCCAGCAGCCCGGGACCGCGGCAAGAGACCCAGTACTTC	CASSPGPRQETQYF
17	TRBJ1-6	NA	TRBV5-1	NA	TGCGCCAGCAGCTTGGTTTCGCGGAGCTCCTATAATTCACCCCTCCACTTT	CASSLVSRSSYNSPLHF
14	TRBJ2-1	TRBD1	TRBV6-5	few	TGTGCCAGCAGTCCCGGGACAGGGGACGATGAGCAGTTCTTC	CASSPGTGDDEQFF
15	TRBJ2-7	NA	TRBV6-5	NA	TGTGCCAGCTCTCCCTCCAGTGGCAGCTCCTACGAGCAGTACTTC	CASSPSSGSSYEQYF
15	TRBJ2-7	TRBD1	TRBV12-5	NA	TGTGCTAGTGGTACCACCGCTGGACAGGTCTACGAGCAGTACTTC	CASGTTAGQVYEQYF
14	TRBJ2-3	TRBD2	TRBV6-1	NA	TGTGCCAGCTCGAACGCGGGGGGTACAGATACGCAGTATTTT	CASSNAGGTDTQYF
12	TRBJ2-5	NA	TRBV20-1	NA	TGCAGTGCTAGCGGAGGGTCAGAGACCCAGTACTTC	CSASGGSETQYF
15	TRBJ1-2	TRBD1	TRBV20-1	few	TGCAGTGCATGGTTTAAAGACAGGGGGATTTTGGGCTACACCTTC	CSAWFKDRGILGYTF
13	TRBJ2-2	NA	TRBV5-1	few	TGCGCCAGCAGCTGGAGGGTTCCCGGGGAGCTGTTTTTT	CASSWRVPGELFF
17	TRBJ1-1	TRBD1	TRBV5-1	few	TGCGCCAGCAGCTTGGGGTATGGAGAGACAGGGATCACTGAAGCTTTCTTT	CASSLGYGETGITEAFF
13	TRBJ2-1	NA	TRBV5-1	many	TGCGCCAGCAGCTTGGCCGGACTCAATGAGCAGTTCTTC	CASSLAGLNEQFF
13	TRBJ2-7	NA	TRBV6-6	NA	TGTGCCAGCAGTTACGGGACACAGAACGAGCAGTACTTC	CASSYGTQNEQYF
14	TRBJ2-5	NA	TRBV3-1	NA	TGTGCCAGCAGCCAAGAGGGATCAGTAGTGACCCAGTACTTC	CASSQEGSVVTQYF
14	TRBJ1-1	NA	TRBV6-2/TRBV6-3	NA	TGTGCCAGCATAAATAATGAGGTCAACACTGAAGCTTTCTTT	CASINNEVNTEAFF
17	TRBJ2-6	TRBD1	TRBV5-1	few	TGCGCCAGCAGCTTGGAAGGGACAGGGGCTGGGGCCAACGTCCTGACTTTC	CASSLEGTGAGANVLTF
15	TRBJ1-6	NA	TRBV10-2	few	TGCGCCAGCAGGGAGGAATTATGGGAGAATTCACCCCTCCACTTT	CASREELWENSPLHF
13	TRBJ1-1	NA	TRBV7-3	few	TGTGCCAGCAGTGCTTCCCTGAACACTGAAGCTTTCTTT	CASSASLNTEAFF
14	TRBJ2-6	NA	TRBV6-2/TRBV6-3	many	TGTGCCAGCAGTAGGGGCTCTGGGGCCAACGTCCTGACTTTC	CASSRGSGANVLTF
15	TRBJ2-5	NA	TRBV19	few	TGTGCCAGTAGTGGGGGACCACTCCCCGGGGAGACCCAGTACTTC	CASSGGPLPGETQYF
15	TRBJ2-1	TRBD2	TRBV5-1	few	TGCGCCAGCAGCTCGATAGGACCGCCGGGGGGTGAGCAGTTCTTC	CASSSIGPPGGEQFF
13	TRBJ1-1	NA	TRBV5-1	few	TGCGCCAGCAGTACAGGGTACAGCACTGAAGCTTTCTTT	CASSTGYSTEAFF
14	TRBJ2-5	NA	TRBV7-6	few	TGTGCCAGCAGCTTAGTTGCGGGTGGGGAGACCCAGTACTTC	CASSLVAGGETQYF
13	TRBJ2-4	NA	TRBV21-1	NA	TGTGCCAGCACAGGGGGAGCCAAAAACATTCAGTACTTC	CASTGGAKNIQYF
15	TRBJ2-1	TRBD1	TRBV12-3/TRBV12-4	NA	TGTGCCAGCAGTCATGGGACAGGGGGCAACGATGAGCAGTTCTTC	CASSHGTGGNDEQFF
14	TRBJ1-2	TRBD1	TRBV10-3	NA	TGTGCCATCAGAGTACAGGGGCTTAACTATGGCTACACCTTC	CAIRVQGLNYGYTF